This T cell receptor beta chain was captured in a study of OX40 agonist ivuxolimab in advanced cancers. Autoimmune disease history or systemic immunosuppression meant exclusion. This clone has just a few counts. The sample carries other DNA sequences with the same CDR3. The germline CDR1 and CDR2 sequences are KGHSH and LQKENI. The CDR3 extends over 13 amino acids. Trimming took off 2 bases at V and 6 bases at J, with 10 bases between the two ends. The protocol was immunoSEQ multiplex PCR, while the TCRdb copy is restricted to in-frame clones and leaves out a portion. Altogether about 58,000 clones are present, roughly 86% being singletons, with the ten largest covering 0.8% to 1%.

The origin of this receptor is an adult with an advanced solid tumor such as melanoma, head and neck, liver or kidney cancer. The sequencing here drew on CD4+ or CD8+ T cells sorted from blood, taken in a trial of the OX40 agonist ivuxolimab. The J gene is TRBJ1-2, the V gene TRBV18; D remains unclear. In DNA, the CDR3 is TGTGCCAGCTCACCATCTGGAGTAGATGGCTACACCTTC. Translating gives CASSPSGVDGYTF.